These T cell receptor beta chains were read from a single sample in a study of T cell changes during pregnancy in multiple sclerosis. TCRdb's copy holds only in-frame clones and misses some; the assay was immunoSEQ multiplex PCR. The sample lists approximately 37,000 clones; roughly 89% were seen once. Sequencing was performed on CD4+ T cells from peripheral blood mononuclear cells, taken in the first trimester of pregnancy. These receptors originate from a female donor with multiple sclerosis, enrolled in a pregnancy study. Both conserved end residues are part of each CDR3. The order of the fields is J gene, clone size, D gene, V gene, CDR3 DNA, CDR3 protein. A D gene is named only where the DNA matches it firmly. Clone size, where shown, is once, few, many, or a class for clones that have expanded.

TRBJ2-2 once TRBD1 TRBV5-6 TGTGCCAGCAGCTCCCCGAGACAGGGGCCCACCGGGGAGCTGTTTTTT CASSSPRQGPTGELFF
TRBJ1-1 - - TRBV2 TGTGCCAGCAGACTGGACAGCCTGAACACTGAAGCTTTCTTT CASRLDSLNTEAFF
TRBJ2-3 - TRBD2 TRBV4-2 TGTGCCAGCAGCCAAGTCGGGCGGGAGAGGTATGGAGATACGCAGTATTTT CASSQVGRERYGDTQYF
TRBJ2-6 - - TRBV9 TGTGCCAGCAGCGCCTCGACAGGAACTCTCTTCTCTGGGGCCAACGTCCTGACTTTC CASSASTGTLFSGANVLTF
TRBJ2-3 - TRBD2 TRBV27 TGTGCCAGCACCACCGGGACTAGCGGGAGCACAGATACGCAGTATTTT CASTTGTSGSTDTQYF
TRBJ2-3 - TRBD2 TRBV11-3 TGTGCCAGCAGCCTACTTAGCGGGAGGACGCAGTATTTT CASSLLSGRTQYF
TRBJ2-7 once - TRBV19 TGTGCCAGTAGTATGGCTCCAGGGTACCCCCGCCCATACGAGCAGTACTTC CASSMAPGYPRPYEQYF
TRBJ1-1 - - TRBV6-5 TGTGCCAGCAGTTTGGCAGGGGTCCCGAACACTGAAGCTTTCTTT CASSLAGVPNTEAFF
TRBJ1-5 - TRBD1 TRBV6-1 TGTGCCAGCAGTGAATTATCCGGGACAGCGAGGACCCAGCATTTT CASSELSGTARTQHF
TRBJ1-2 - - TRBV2 TGTGCCAGCAGTGAAAGGGGGGAGGGTGGCTACACCTTC CASSERGEGGYTF
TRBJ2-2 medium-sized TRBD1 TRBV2 TGTGCCAGCAGGGAGGGACAGGGTTACACCGGGGAGCTGTTTTTT CASREGQGYTGELFF
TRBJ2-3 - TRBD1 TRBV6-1 TGTGCCAGCAGTTTTGGACAGGGAGGAGATACGCAGTATTTT CASSFGQGGDTQYF